Below are 32 T cell receptor beta chains sequenced from a single sample in a study of spatial heterogeneity in lung cancer. Described time point: sample taken at primary tumor resection. Researchers sequenced whole RNA taken from tumor, nontumor lung or frozen PBMC without sorting. MiXCR, applied by TCRdb to the 5' RACE reads, yields one record per CDR3 protein. In the table there are about 95,000 distinct CDR3 sequences, under 9% of which are singletons. This material consisted of PBMCs, taken at surgery. These TCRs come from a male donor with early-stage non-small cell lung cancer.

This clonotype was seen a handful of times. The rearrangement joins TRBV5-1 to TRBJ1-2; possibly TRBD1 for D (5 bases). Germline V gives CDR1 SGHRS, CDR2 YFSETQ. This CDR3 region has 15 residues. Trimming removed 4 bases from V and 0 bases from J, with 13 bases in between. CDR3 DNA sequence: TGCGCCAGCAGCATTACAGGATTAGCTAACTATGGCTACACCTTC. It translates to CASSITGLANYGYTF.

J is TRBJ2-5 and V is TRBV4-2; D possibly corresponds to TRBD2 (6 bases). Germline-derived CDR1 and CDR2 are LGHNA and YNFKEQ. The CDR3 is 14 residues long. Trimming shortened V by 4 bases and J by 4 bases, and 13 bases separated the two germline ends. The CDR3 sequence is CASSRDGGLETQYF. The CDR3 DNA reads as TGTGCCAGCAGCCGCGATGGAGGGTTAGAGACCCAGTACTTC.

This clonotype has only a few counts. The chain uses TRBV7-2 and TRBJ1-3; D possibly corresponds to TRBD1 (6 bases). Germline CDR1 and CDR2: SGHTA and FQGNSA. The germline V and J ends were trimmed by 5 bases and 4 bases, with 15 bases remaining between them. The CDR3 is 15 amino acids. CDR3 residues: CASSTSQGYGNTIYF. The CDR3 nucleotides read TGTGCCAGCAGCACCAGCCAGGGGTACGGAAACACCATATATTTT.

This clonotype was detected many times. The V call is TRBV4-2, the J call TRBJ2-1; 10 bases map to TRBD2. The CDR3 runs to 15 residues. Germline values: CDR1 LGHNA, CDR2 YNFKEQ. With 3 bases clipped from V and 8 bases from J, the junction kept 7 bases outside the gene matches. The CDR3 DNA sequence: TGTGCCAGCAGCCAGGGACTAGCGCTTAGGGATGAGCAGTTCTTC. It yields the protein CASSQGLALRDEQFF.

The V and J genes are TRBV30 and TRBJ2-2; the match to TRBD1 covers 10 bases. The CDR3 spans 15 residues. The V segment lost 0 bases and the J segment 9 bases; nucleotides outside the gene matches: 7. CDR1 and CDR2 (germline): GTSNPN, SVGIG (reference sequence). The CDR3: CAWSVDRGPERELFF. The CDR3 region has the DNA TGTGCCTGGAGTGTCGACAGGGGGCCGGAGCGGGAGCTGTTTTTT.

This clonotype came up many times. The chain links TRBV7-9 to TRBJ1-4; D remains unclear. Trimming left V 5 bases short and J 7 bases short, with 14 bases between. This CDR3 region has 14 residues. CDR1 and CDR2 (germline): SEHNR, FQNEAQ (reference sequence). The CDR3 sequence is CASSPPGTVEKLFF. Here the CDR3 DNA reads TGTGCCAGCAGCCCCCCCGGCACAGTTGAAAAACTGTTTTTT.

The V and J genes are TRBV7-6 and TRBJ2-2; the D gene is possibly TRBD1 (5 bases). CDR1 and CDR2 from the germline V gene are SGHVS and FNYEAQ. V was pared by 0 bases and J by 4 bases, with 9 bases between. The CDR3 sequence is 15 residues long. CDR3: CASSLAYDSTGELFF. Written as DNA, the CDR3 is TGTGCCAGCAGCTTAGCGTATGACAGCACCGGGGAGCTGTTTTTT.

At least ten counts were recorded for this clonotype. The chain is built from TRBV20-1 and TRBJ2-1; D is undetermined. The CDR3 consists of 10 residues. The germline V gene encodes CDR1 DFQATT and CDR2 SNEGSKA (reference sequence). Trimming stripped 5 bases from V and 7 bases from J, with 6 bases between. Here the CDR3 reads CSAGANEQFF. In nucleotides, the CDR3 is TGCAGTGCTGGCGCGAATGAGCAGTTCTTC.

This clonotype was detected ten times or more. V is TRBV30 and J is TRBJ2-5; D is perhaps TRBD1 or TRBD2 (5 bases each). CDR3 length: 12 residues. Germline CDR1 reads GTSNPN; CDR2 reads SVGIG (reference sequence). V was clipped by 3 bases and J by 9 bases, with 14 bases between them. Here the CDR3 DNA reads TGTGCCTGGAGCTTGGGGGTTATGGCCCAGTACTTC. Translated, it gives CAWSLGVMAQYF.

This clonotype was counted at least ten times. The CDR3 sequence is CSATSGGDEQFF. The CDR3 bases are TGCAGTGCTACCTCCGGGGGCGATGAGCAGTTCTTC. The rearrangement joins TRBV20-1 to TRBJ2-1; perhaps D is TRBD1 or TRBD2 (6 bases each). V was pared by 4 bases and J by 8 bases, with 12 bases between. Germline lookup yields CDR1 DFQATT and CDR2 SNEGSKA (reference sequence). This CDR3 contains 12 residues.

This clonotype has just one count. The J gene is TRBJ1-2, the V gene TRBV7-9; 10 bases are a match to TRBD1. The CDR3 is 18 amino acids. Per the germline V gene, CDR1 is SEHNR and CDR2 is FQNEAQ (reference sequence). The junction had 11 bases not matched to a gene; V was cut back by 0 bases and J by 4 bases. The CDR3 DNA reads as TGTGCCAGCAGCTTAGCGGGATCCGGGACAGGGGCCCTCTATGGCTACACCTTC. This codes for CASSLAGSGTGALYGYTF.

This clonotype was seen repeatedly, ten times or more. The genes are TRBV7-9 and TRBJ1-3; possible D gene TRBD1, 5 bases. The V gene lost 0 bases and the J gene lost 0 bases, with 12 bases spanning the gap. The germline gives CDR1 SEHNR, CDR2 FQNEAQ (reference sequence). This CDR3 is 17 amino acids long. The CDR3 coding sequence is TGTGCCAGCAGCTTAGCCCGGGGGGTGAGCTCTGGAAACACCATATATTTT. This codes for CASSLARGVSSGNTIYF.

The table lists this clonotype with a few counts. The chain recombines TRBV2 with TRBJ2-3; D might be TRBD1 (5 bases). V was trimmed by 4 bases and J by 1 base, leaving 12 bases between them. The CDR3 covers 15 residues. The germline V gene encodes CDR1 SNHLY and CDR2 FYNNEI. CDR3 in amino acids: CASSGPGKGTDTQYF. The CDR3 DNA follows: TGTGCCAGCAGTGGGCCAGGGAAAGGCACAGATACGCAGTATTTT.

In this sample, this clonotype turned up many times. This chain links TRBV29-1 with TRBJ2-2; weak D call: TRBD2 (6 bases). V lost 7 bases to trimming and J lost 7 bases, with 13 bases between them. CDR3 length equals 12 residues. Germline V gene sequence: CDR1 SQVTM, CDR2 ANQGSEA. The CDR3 DNA is TGCAGCGCCGGACACGGGGGCGGGGAGCTGTTTTTT. Translated, it gives CSAGHGGGELFF.

The rearrangement joins TRBV28 to TRBJ2-3, with D possibly being TRBD2 (6 bases). V gave up 5 bases and J gave up 2 bases, with 11 bases separating them. This CDR3 spans 14 amino acids. Germline loops: CDR1 MDHEN, CDR2 SYDVKM. The CDR3 loop reads CASSTGTPTDTQYF. The CDR3 DNA reads as TGTGCCAGCAGTACCGGGACTCCCACAGATACGCAGTATTTT.

This clonotype was observed at least ten times. In nucleotides, the CDR3 is TGCAGTGCCAGACAGGGCAATCAGCCCCAGCATTTT. It encodes CSARQGNQPQHF. The chain joins TRBV20-1 to TRBJ1-5; D may be TRBD1 (6 bases). In germline, CDR1 is DFQATT, CDR2 SNEGSKA (reference sequence). CDR3 length: 12 residues. V was trimmed by 6 bases and J by 2 bases, leaving 8 bases between them.

This clonotype was seen many times. The gene calls are TRBV5-1 and TRBJ2-7, with 7 bases identical to TRBD1. The germline CDR1 and CDR2 sequences are SGHRS and YFSETQ. This CDR3 comprises 14 residues. The ends lost 7 bases at V and 2 bases at J; junction bases unmatched: 9. CDR3 coding DNA: TGCGCCAGCGGTAAACAGGGGTCGGCCTACGAGCAGTACTTC. Translating gives CASGKQGSAYEQYF.

This clonotype was counted ten times or more. V is TRBV29-1 and J is TRBJ2-3; perhaps D is TRBD1 or TRBD2 (5 bases each). This CDR3 has 14 residues. V lost 7 bases and J 0 bases, leaving 14 bases between the germline ends. In germline, CDR1 is SQVTM, CDR2 ANQGSEA. The CDR3 spells CSAEGRESTDTQYF. In DNA form, the CDR3 reads TGCAGCGCTGAGGGCAGGGAAAGCACAGATACGCAGTATTTT.

The V and J genes are TRBV11-2 and TRBJ2-1, with D possibly being TRBD1 (8 bases). CDR3 size: 18 residues. Germline loops: CDR1 SGHAT, CDR2 FQNNGV. Trimming pared 0 bases from V and 4 bases from J, leaving 19 bases between. CDR3 bases: TGTGCCAGCAGCTTAGACCCCTCTAGCGGACAGGGTTACAATGAGCAGTTCTTC. It is translated as CASSLDPSSGQGYNEQFF.

CDR3 protein: CATSRASGTRTNSPLHF. The CDR3 DNA is TGTGCCACCAGCAGAGCGTCCGGGACCAGAACAAATTCACCCCTCCACTTT. The V and J genes are TRBV15 and TRBJ1-6; maybe TRBD1 (5 bases). There are 17 residues in the CDR3. The germline CDR1 and CDR2 sequences are LNHNV and YYDKDF (reference sequence). V was trimmed by 1 base and J by 7 bases, leaving 17 bases between them. Complete variable domain (other parts from reference TRBV15 and TRBJ1-6): DAMVIQNPRYQVTQFGKPVTLSCSQTLNHNVMYWYQQKSSQAPKLLFHYYDKDFNNEADTPDNFQSRRPNTSFCFLDIRSPGLGDTAMYLCATSRASGTRTNSPLHFGNGTRLTVT.

This clonotype has more than one count but fewer than ten. V is TRBV12-3 or TRBV12-4 and J is TRBJ2-3; D assignment may be TRBD1 or TRBD2 (5 bases each). The V and J ends lost 5 bases and 1 base respectively, with 16 bases between them. The CDR3 consists of 16 residues. This chain's CDR3 is CASSPGTFPGTDTQYF. CDR3 coding DNA: TGTGCCAGCAGTCCCGGGACCTTCCCGGGCACAGATACGCAGTATTTT.

The CDR3 DNA is TGTGCCAGCAGCGTTGATTCGGGCCCCCAGTCACCCCTCCACTTT. Translation: CASSVDSGPQSPLHF. The chain combines TRBV9 with TRBJ1-6; D is unresolved. Trimming left V 2 bases short and J 10 bases short, with 16 bases between. From germline, CDR1 is SGDLS and CDR2 YYNGEE. This CDR3 is built from 15 residues.

In its sample, this clonotype was seen many times. The chain carries TRBV6-2 or TRBV6-3 and TRBJ1-5; no reliable D call. The V gene lost 6 bases and the J gene lost 3 bases, with 15 bases spanning the gap. The CDR3 is made up of 15 amino acids. Germline-derived CDR1 and CDR2 are MNHEY and SVGEGT. The CDR3 DNA sequence: TGTGCCAGCAGCTTCCTAGGGTATGACAATCAGCCCCAGCATTTT. It yields the protein CASSFLGYDNQPQHF.

This clonotype was picked up many times. V and J are TRBV2 and TRBJ1-6, with D tentatively TRBD1 (5 bases). V gave up 3 bases and J gave up 7 bases, with 10 bases separating them. The CDR3 runs 14 residues. The germline gives CDR1 SNHLY, CDR2 FYNNEI. The CDR3 region is CASSELAGNSPLHF. CDR3 nucleotide sequence: TGTGCCAGCAGTGAGTTGGCAGGGAATTCACCCCTCCACTTT. Full variable domain (rest looked up from reference TRBV2 and TRBJ1-6): EPEVTQTPSHQVTQMGQEVILRCVPISNHLYFYWYRQILGQKVEFLVSFYNNEISEKSEIFDDQFSVERPDGSNFTLKIRSTKLEDSAMYFCASSELAGNSPLHFGNGTRLTVT.

This sequence joins TRBV20-1 and TRBJ2-5, with a possible D match to TRBD1 (6 bases). Trimming took 4 bases from V and 5 from J, leaving 20 bases between them. The germline V gene encodes CDR1 DFQATT and CDR2 SNEGSKA (reference sequence). The CDR3 totals 15 residues. The CDR3, as DNA: TGCAGTGCTACCTCCACTGGACAGTCGGTGGAGACCCAGTACTTC. Amino acids: CSATSTGQSVETQYF.

This clonotype was seen more than once but under ten times. The chain uses TRBV5-6 and TRBJ1-2; the D gene is possibly TRBD1 (6 bases). The V gene lost 2 bases and the J gene lost 2 bases, with 13 bases spanning the gap. The CDR3 sequence is 15 residues long. Germline V CDR1 and CDR2: SGHDT, YYEEEE. CDR3 in amino acids: CASSFPTGLNYGYTF. The CDR3 bases are TGTGCCAGCAGCTTTCCGACAGGACTGAACTATGGCTACACCTTC.

A few counts support this clonotype. This sequence joins TRBV6-2 or TRBV6-3 and TRBJ2-7, with 7 bases fitting TRBD1. CDR1 is MNHEY and CDR2 is SVGEGT in the germline V gene. The junction had 5 bases not matched to a gene; V was cut back by 6 bases and J by 6 bases. This CDR3 has 12 residues. The CDR3 nucleotides are TGTGCCAGCAGCCAGACAGGGCTCGAGCAGTACTTC. Protein: CASSQTGLEQYF.

This clonotype was seen at least ten times. The rearrangement joins TRBV7-9 to TRBJ1-5; D uncertain. V gave up 10 bases and J gave up 4 bases, with 17 bases separating them. There are 14 residues in the CDR3. Germline CDR1 reads SEHNR; CDR2 reads FQNEAQ (reference sequence). CDR3 DNA: TGTGCCACCACCCCTGACACCGTAAATCAGCCCCAGCATTTT. This sequence encodes CATTPDTVNQPQHF.

This clonotype occurred many times. The chain joins TRBV3-1 to TRBJ2-5; the match to TRBD2 covers 8 bases. The CDR3 is made up of 16 amino acids. The V gene's germline CDR1 is LGHDT and CDR2 YNNKEL (reference sequence). Trimming at V came to 4 bases and at J to 2 bases, leaving 9 bases not matched to a gene. CDR3 amino acids: CASSPLLAEPQETQYF. For the CDR3, the DNA is TGTGCCAGCAGCCCGCTACTAGCGGAGCCTCAAGAGACCCAGTACTTC.

This clonotype has at least ten counts. The chain recombines TRBV2 with TRBJ1-1; D not certain. The germline CDR1 and CDR2 sequences are SNHLY and FYNNEI. The CDR3 covers 13 residues. V was cut by 7 bases and J by 11 bases, with 20 bases left in between. CDR3 loop: CASTRADGSPAFF. For the CDR3, the DNA is TGTGCCAGCACCAGAGCGGACGGGTCCCCGGCTTTCTTT.

This clonotype was counted ten times or more. This chain joins TRBV7-2 and TRBJ1-3; D may be TRBD1 (6 bases). Germline CDR1 reads SGHTA; CDR2 reads FQGNSA. Between the trimmed V and J ends, which lost 1 base and 4 bases, there was a span of 14 bases. CDR3 length equals 16 residues. The CDR3 nucleotides read TGTGCCAGCAGCTTAGACCCCTGGACAGTCGGAAACACCATATATTTT. The encoded protein is CASSLDPWTVGNTIYF.

This clonotype was observed a handful of times. V and J are TRBV5-1 and TRBJ2-1; D might be TRBD2 (6 bases). The CDR3 spans 14 residues. V was cut by 0 bases and J by 6 bases, with 10 bases left in between. The germline V gene has CDR1 SGHRS and CDR2 YFSETQ. CDR3 residues: CASSLEEGLNEQFF. The CDR3 nucleotides read TGCGCCAGCAGCTTGGAGGAGGGCCTCAATGAGCAGTTCTTC.